This TCR beta chain derives from a study of cytotoxic CD8 clonotypes in ibrutinib-treated CLL. Sequencing used immunoSEQ multiplex PCR; TCRdb keeps in-frame clones, though not all of them. There are over 200,000 clones in the sample; roughly 65% occur only once, and about 6.4% lies in the top ten. The CDR3 covers 12 residues. Germline lookup yields CDR1 MNHEY and CDR2 SVGAGI. V lost 6 bases and J lost 3, with 9 bases in between. The source was PBMCs, collected after 12 months of ibrutinib treatment. The origin of this receptor is a human donor with chronic lymphocytic leukemia. V usage is TRBV6-5 and J usage is TRBJ2-7, with D perhaps matching TRBD1 (5 bases). The chain's CDR3 is CASSQGYYEQYF. Written as DNA, the CDR3 is TGTGCCAGCAGCCAGGGTTACTACGAGCAGTACTTC.